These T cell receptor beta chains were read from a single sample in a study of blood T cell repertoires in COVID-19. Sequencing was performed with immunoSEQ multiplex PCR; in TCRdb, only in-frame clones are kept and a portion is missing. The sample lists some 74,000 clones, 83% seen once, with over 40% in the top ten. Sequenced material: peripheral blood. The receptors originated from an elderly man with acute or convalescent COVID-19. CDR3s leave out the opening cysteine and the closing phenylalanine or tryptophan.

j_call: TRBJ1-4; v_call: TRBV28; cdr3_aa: ASSLGGFNEKLF
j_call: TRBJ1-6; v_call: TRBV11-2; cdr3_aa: ASSLAGGGNSPLH
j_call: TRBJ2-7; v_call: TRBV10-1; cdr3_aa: ASSEGLAGAVGPYEQY
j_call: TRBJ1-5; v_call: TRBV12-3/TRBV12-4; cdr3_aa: ATSDSYNQPQH
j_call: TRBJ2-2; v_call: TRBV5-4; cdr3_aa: ASSPAFRTANTGELF
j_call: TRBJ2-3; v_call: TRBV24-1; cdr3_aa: ATSDPQGGPPDTQY
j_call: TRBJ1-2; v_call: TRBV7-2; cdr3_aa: ASSMGQGKLSYT
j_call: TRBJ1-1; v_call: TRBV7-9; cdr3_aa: ASSLPGDTEAF
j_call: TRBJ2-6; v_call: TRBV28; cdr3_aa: ASSGSHTGANVLT
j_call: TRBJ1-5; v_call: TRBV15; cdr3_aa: ATGQSNQPQH
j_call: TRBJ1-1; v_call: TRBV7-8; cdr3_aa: ASSFRTGKLNTEAF
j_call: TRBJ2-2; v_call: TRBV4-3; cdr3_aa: ASSPRQGAGTGELF
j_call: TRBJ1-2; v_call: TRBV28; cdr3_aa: ASSSGGEVYGYT
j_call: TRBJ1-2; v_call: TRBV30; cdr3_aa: AWSVNFDRSVYGYT
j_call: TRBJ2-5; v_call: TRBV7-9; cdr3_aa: ASISGLAGGQETQY
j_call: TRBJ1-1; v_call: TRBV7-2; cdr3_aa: ASSLGVGGTEAF
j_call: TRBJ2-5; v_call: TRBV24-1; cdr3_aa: ATSDSAETQY
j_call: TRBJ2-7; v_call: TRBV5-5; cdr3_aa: ASSWAPDRGSYEQY
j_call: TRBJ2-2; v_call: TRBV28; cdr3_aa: ASRPTAFANTGELF
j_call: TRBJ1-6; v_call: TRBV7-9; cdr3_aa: ASSTDSLINSPLH
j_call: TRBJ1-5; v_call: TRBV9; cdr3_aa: ASSVGSDQPQH
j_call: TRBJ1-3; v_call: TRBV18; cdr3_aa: ASSPGTEANTIY
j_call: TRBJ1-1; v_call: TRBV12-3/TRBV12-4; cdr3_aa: ASNNYNTEAF
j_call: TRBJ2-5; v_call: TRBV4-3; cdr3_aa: ASSQDRGETQY
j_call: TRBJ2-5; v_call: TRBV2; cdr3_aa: ASSGPPFQETQY